This T cell receptor beta chain was found in a study of T cell repertoires in cytomegalovirus infection. Whole-study context: TCR beta signatures that were public indicated CMV infection and matching HLA type. Study results and caveats: Cumulative public TCR beta family frequency identified carriers of CMV plus the relevant HLA. Across the ex vivo response, the dominant clonotypes were HLA-C-restricted CMV-specific TCR beta clonotypes.

The CDR3 length is 16 residues. V gave up 3 bases and J gave up 3 bases, with 16 bases separating them. CDR1 and CDR2 (germline): SGHAT, FQNNGV. A remark on this clonotype: Its antigen is unidentified.

One entry per CDR3 protein, called by TCRdb with MiXCR from the reads. The sample has under 200,000 distinct CDR3 sequences, approximately 30% seen once. V gene TRBV11-2 combines with J gene TRBJ2-3; maybe TRBD2 (6 bases). The sample taken for sequencing was PBMCs. The sequence derives from a human donor in good health (CMV status not recorded). Some clones in this sample may be carry-over from other donors' samples. CDR3 sequence (DNA): TGTGCCAGCAGCTTGTTAGCGCGGGGAAGTACAGATACGCAGTATTTT. Residues: CASSLLARGSTDTQYF.